This is a list of T cell receptor beta chains from one sample in a study of T cells in tumors after PD-1 blockade. Profiled with immunoSEQ multiplex PCR; TCRdb holds only in-frame clones, not every one. The repertoire has 7,000 to 8,500 clones, 62% of them found once; the top ten carry 10% to 15%. The input for sequencing was tumor tissue, taken after anti-PD-1 treatment. The source of these receptors is a human donor with basal cell carcinoma. CDR3s include the opening cysteine and the closing phenylalanine or tryptophan. A D gene is named only where the DNA matches it firmly. For some rows the clone size is stated as once, few or many, or as a class when expanded; others skip it.

abundance: .
d_gene: .
j_gene: TRBJ2-3
v_gene: TRBV2
CDR3nt: TGTGCCAGCAGTAGCTGGACAGCCACAGATACGCAGTATTTT
CDR3aa: CASSSWTATDTQYF

abundance: .
d_gene: TRBD2
j_gene: TRBJ2-1
v_gene: TRBV5-6
CDR3nt: TGCGCCAGCAGCGTGGGCCTAGCGGGGGGGCTGGTCTACAATGAGCAGTTCTTC
CDR3aa: CASSVGLAGGLVYNEQFF

abundance: .
d_gene: .
j_gene: TRBJ2-5
v_gene: TRBV5-6
CDR3nt: TGTGCCAGCAGCCCCCGTGGGGTGGAGACCCAGTACTTC
CDR3aa: CASSPRGVETQYF

abundance: few
d_gene: TRBD1
j_gene: TRBJ2-3
v_gene: TRBV11-3
CDR3nt: TGTGCCAGCAGTAGACAGGGGGATACGCAGTATTTT
CDR3aa: CASSRQGDTQYF

abundance: .
d_gene: .
j_gene: TRBJ2-3
v_gene: TRBV28
CDR3nt: TGTGCCAGCAGTTTATGGGGGTCCACAGATACGCAGTATTTT
CDR3aa: CASSLWGSTDTQYF

abundance: large
d_gene: TRBD1
j_gene: TRBJ1-1
v_gene: TRBV5-6
CDR3nt: TGTGCCAGCAGCTTTCCAACAGGGGACACTGAAGCTTTCTTT
CDR3aa: CASSFPTGDTEAFF

abundance: .
d_gene: TRBD2
j_gene: TRBJ2-3
v_gene: TRBV7-2
CDR3nt: TGTGCCAGCAGCGGCGGGGGGCCACCTACGCAGTATTTT
CDR3aa: CASSGGGPPTQYF

abundance: .
d_gene: TRBD1
j_gene: TRBJ1-1
v_gene: TRBV19
CDR3nt: TGTGCCAGTAGGACTACCGGGACAGGGATCTACACTGAAGCTTTCTTT
CDR3aa: CASRTTGTGIYTEAFF

abundance: .
d_gene: TRBD2
j_gene: TRBJ2-2
v_gene: TRBV27
CDR3nt: TGTGCCAGCAGTTTAGTTTTCGGGGGGGCCCCCGGGGAGCTGTTTTTT
CDR3aa: CASSLVFGGAPGELFF

abundance: .
d_gene: .
j_gene: TRBJ2-5
v_gene: TRBV6-6
CDR3nt: TGTGCCAGCAGTTACTCCGGGTTCCAAGAGACCCAGTACTTC
CDR3aa: CASSYSGFQETQYF

abundance: once
d_gene: .
j_gene: TRBJ1-4
v_gene: TRBV7-9
CDR3nt: TGTGCCAGCAGCTTAGGGCGGCAGGGTCGTATTGAAAAACTGTTTTTT
CDR3aa: CASSLGRQGRIEKLFF

abundance: .
d_gene: .
j_gene: TRBJ2-7
v_gene: TRBV11-1
CDR3nt: TGTGCCAGCAGCTTAAGATATGGGGAGCAGTACTTC
CDR3aa: CASSLRYGEQYF

abundance: .
d_gene: .
j_gene: TRBJ2-3
v_gene: TRBV3-1/TRBV3-2
CDR3nt: TGTGCCAGCAGCCAAGCACGGGGAAGGGCAGATACGCAGTATTTT
CDR3aa: CASSQARGRADTQYF

abundance: .
d_gene: TRBD2
j_gene: TRBJ2-5
v_gene: TRBV5-8
CDR3nt: TGTGCCAGCAGCTTGGGCGGGGGGCGAGAGACCCAGTACTTC
CDR3aa: CASSLGGGRETQYF

abundance: .
d_gene: TRBD2
j_gene: TRBJ2-5
v_gene: TRBV10-2
CDR3nt: TGCGCCAGCAGAACGGGACTAGCGGCCCAAGAGACCCAGTACTTC
CDR3aa: CASRTGLAAQETQYF

abundance: medium-sized
d_gene: .
j_gene: TRBJ2-3
v_gene: TRBV28
CDR3nt: TGTGCCAGCAGTTCCGAGCGGGTCGCGGATACGCAGTATTTT
CDR3aa: CASSSERVADTQYF

abundance: .
d_gene: .
j_gene: TRBJ1-2
v_gene: TRBV5-8
CDR3nt: TGTGCCAGCAGCCCGCCCCTCTTAACTAACTATGGCTACACCTTC
CDR3aa: CASSPPLLTNYGYTF

abundance: .
d_gene: TRBD1
j_gene: TRBJ1-1
v_gene: TRBV6-1
CDR3nt: TGTGCCAGCAGTGGATCACAAGACAGGGTGAAGGCTGAAGCTTTCTTT
CDR3aa: CASSGSQDRVKAEAFF

abundance: .
d_gene: .
j_gene: TRBJ1-1
v_gene: TRBV6-5
CDR3nt: TGTGCCAGCACTAGGGGGTTTGGCACTGAAGCTTTCTTT
CDR3aa: CASTRGFGTEAFF

abundance: .
d_gene: .
j_gene: TRBJ2-3
v_gene: TRBV18
CDR3nt: TGTGCCAGCTCATCGGCTGACTTGACAGGGAGGACAGATACGCAGTATTTT
CDR3aa: CASSSADLTGRTDTQYF

abundance: .
d_gene: TRBD2
j_gene: TRBJ2-4
v_gene: TRBV6-5
CDR3nt: TGTGCCAGCAGCCCCGGACTCACCGGGAGGGACATTCAGTACTTC
CDR3aa: CASSPGLTGRDIQYF

abundance: .
d_gene: TRBD1
j_gene: TRBJ1-2
v_gene: TRBV7-9
CDR3nt: TGTGCCAGCAGTGTAGGGGGCGTCTATGGCTACACCTTC
CDR3aa: CASSVGGVYGYTF

abundance: .
d_gene: TRBD2
j_gene: TRBJ2-7
v_gene: TRBV20-1
CDR3nt: TGCAGCGCGGGGGGGCCAGTTGAGCAGTACTTC
CDR3aa: CSAGGPVEQYF

abundance: .
d_gene: .
j_gene: TRBJ2-7
v_gene: TRBV2
CDR3nt: TGTGCCAGCAGCGAAGCAACCGCTGAGTACTTC
CDR3aa: CASSEATAEYF

abundance: large
d_gene: .
j_gene: TRBJ1-2
v_gene: TRBV9
CDR3nt: TGTGCCAGCAGCACTTCCGGGACCGACGACTTGGCCTTC
CDR3aa: CASSTSGTDDLAF

abundance: .
d_gene: .
j_gene: TRBJ1-1
v_gene: TRBV28
CDR3nt: TGTGCCAGCAGAACTCGGGGGGTGTGGGGCACCATGAACACTGAAGCTTTCTTT
CDR3aa: CASRTRGVWGTMNTEAFF

abundance: .
d_gene: .
j_gene: TRBJ1-6
v_gene: TRBV6-1
CDR3nt: TGTGCCAGCAGTGAGACTCGGGGGGTTTCACCCCTCCACTTT
CDR3aa: CASSETRGVSPLHF

abundance: .
d_gene: .
j_gene: TRBJ2-7
v_gene: TRBV4-1
CDR3nt: TGCGCCAGCAGCCAGTATCCCCTTCCTACAGGGAACTACGAGCAGTACTTC
CDR3aa: CASSQYPLPTGNYEQYF

abundance: .
d_gene: .
j_gene: TRBJ2-7
v_gene: TRBV6-5
CDR3nt: TGTGCCAGCACCGAGCCAAACGACCACGAGCAGTACTTC
CDR3aa: CASTEPNDHEQYF

abundance: .
d_gene: .
j_gene: TRBJ2-6
v_gene: TRBV5-4
CDR3nt: TGTGCCAGCAGCTTTGGCGGGGCAGGAGGGGCCAACGTCCTGACTTTC
CDR3aa: CASSFGGAGGANVLTF

abundance: once
d_gene: .
j_gene: TRBJ1-3
v_gene: TRBV30
CDR3nt: TGTGCCTGGAGTGTATTAGATAGGGGGGCTGGAAACACCATATATTTT
CDR3aa: CAWSVLDRGAGNTIYF

abundance: .
d_gene: .
j_gene: TRBJ1-2
v_gene: TRBV15
CDR3nt: TGTGCCACCAGCAGAGACAGGGGCTATGGCTACACCTTC
CDR3aa: CATSRDRGYGYTF

abundance: .
d_gene: .
j_gene: TRBJ2-7
v_gene: TRBV6-2/TRBV6-3
CDR3nt: TGTGCCAGCAGTTTACTCAGGGGCGGGGGCTACGAGCAGTACTTC
CDR3aa: CASSLLRGGGYEQYF

abundance: .
d_gene: TRBD1
j_gene: TRBJ2-3
v_gene: TRBV2
CDR3nt: TGTGCCAGCAGGATTGGGACAGGGGTCACAGATACGCAGTATTTT
CDR3aa: CASRIGTGVTDTQYF

abundance: .
d_gene: TRBD2
j_gene: TRBJ2-1
v_gene: TRBV10-3
CDR3nt: TGTGCCATCAGACTAGCGGGGGTTGAGAATGAGCAGTTCTTC
CDR3aa: CAIRLAGVENEQFF

abundance: .
d_gene: TRBD2
j_gene: TRBJ2-7
v_gene: TRBV5-1
CDR3nt: TGCGCCAGCAGCTTGTACACTAGCGGGGCTGCCTACGAGCAGTACTTC
CDR3aa: CASSLYTSGAAYEQYF

abundance: .
d_gene: .
j_gene: TRBJ1-3
v_gene: TRBV7-2
CDR3nt: TGTGCCAGCAGCCTTTCGGCAGCTTACGGAAACACCATATATTTT
CDR3aa: CASSLSAAYGNTIYF

abundance: .
d_gene: .
j_gene: TRBJ1-2
v_gene: TRBV5-5
CDR3nt: TGTGCCAGCAGCTTGGCCGGGAGGGGTGGCTATGGCTACACCTTC
CDR3aa: CASSLAGRGGYGYTF

abundance: few
d_gene: TRBD1
j_gene: TRBJ1-3
v_gene: TRBV4-1
CDR3nt: TGCGCCAGCAGCCATGGACAGGGGAACACCATATATTTT
CDR3aa: CASSHGQGNTIYF

abundance: few
d_gene: TRBD1
j_gene: TRBJ2-2
v_gene: TRBV7-8
CDR3nt: TGTGCCAGCAGCTTGACAGGGGGAGTAGGAACCGGGGAGCTGTTTTTT
CDR3aa: CASSLTGGVGTGELFF

abundance: .
d_gene: .
j_gene: TRBJ2-3
v_gene: TRBV5-6
CDR3nt: TGTGCCAGCAGCTTGGTACGCACAGATACGCAGTATTTT
CDR3aa: CASSLVRTDTQYF

abundance: .
d_gene: TRBD1
j_gene: TRBJ1-2
v_gene: TRBV4-1
CDR3nt: TGCGCCAGCAGCCAAACAGGGGACCTAACCTATGGCTACACCTTC
CDR3aa: CASSQTGDLTYGYTF

abundance: .
d_gene: .
j_gene: TRBJ2-7
v_gene: TRBV7-9
CDR3nt: TGTGCCAGCAGCCCCCAGGGGCAGGGTACCTACGAGCAGTACTTC
CDR3aa: CASSPQGQGTYEQYF

abundance: few
d_gene: TRBD1
j_gene: TRBJ2-2
v_gene: TRBV10-3
CDR3nt: TGTGCCACCAACCCCACAGGGGGCATGGACGGGGAGCTGTTTTTT
CDR3aa: CATNPTGGMDGELFF

abundance: .
d_gene: TRBD2
j_gene: TRBJ2-3
v_gene: TRBV30
CDR3nt: TGTGCCTGGAGTGCTGAGGTCGGGGGGGTCACAGATACGCAGTATTTT
CDR3aa: CAWSAEVGGVTDTQYF

abundance: .
d_gene: TRBD1
j_gene: TRBJ1-1
v_gene: TRBV6-6
CDR3nt: TGTGCCAGCAGCCTACAGACAGGGGGTGGTACTGAAGCTTTCTTT
CDR3aa: CASSLQTGGGTEAFF

abundance: .
d_gene: .
j_gene: TRBJ1-2
v_gene: TRBV6-5
CDR3nt: TGTGCCAGCAGCTCTAGGGAGGGCCCTAGTGGCTACACCTTC
CDR3aa: CASSSREGPSGYTF

abundance: .
d_gene: .
j_gene: TRBJ1-1
v_gene: TRBV11-1
CDR3nt: TGTGCCAGCACCACAGGGCCTTTTTTTGAAACTGAAGCTTTCTTT
CDR3aa: CASTTGPFFETEAFF

abundance: .
d_gene: TRBD2
j_gene: TRBJ2-5
v_gene: TRBV4-1
CDR3nt: TGCGCCAGCAGTCAAGGGGCTAGCGGGGCGCTAAGAGAGACCCAGTACTTC
CDR3aa: CASSQGASGALRETQYF

abundance: .
d_gene: .
j_gene: TRBJ1-4
v_gene: TRBV5-1
CDR3nt: TGCGCCAGCAGTGAGGCGGACGGGACTAATGAAAAACTGTTTTTT
CDR3aa: CASSEADGTNEKLFF

abundance: .
d_gene: TRBD1
j_gene: TRBJ1-5
v_gene: TRBV18
CDR3nt: TGTGCCAGCTCACCCCAGGGGGGAGGCAATCAGCCCCAGCATTTT
CDR3aa: CASSPQGGGNQPQHF

abundance: .
d_gene: .
j_gene: TRBJ2-5
v_gene: TRBV27
CDR3nt: TGTGCCAGCAGTTTAATTGGTCCGAGGGAGACCCAGTACTTC
CDR3aa: CASSLIGPRETQYF

abundance: few
d_gene: TRBD1
j_gene: TRBJ1-5
v_gene: TRBV15
CDR3nt: TGTGCCACCAGCAGAGGGACAGGGGACAATCAGCCCCAGCATTTT
CDR3aa: CATSRGTGDNQPQHF

abundance: few
d_gene: .
j_gene: TRBJ1-1
v_gene: TRBV30
CDR3nt: TGTGCCTGGAGTGAAGTCACTGAAGCTTTCTTT
CDR3aa: CAWSEVTEAFF

abundance: .
d_gene: .
j_gene: TRBJ1-3
v_gene: TRBV3-1/TRBV3-2
CDR3nt: TGTGCCAGCAGCACAGGGTTTGGTCTCTCTGGAAACACCATATATTTT
CDR3aa: CASSTGFGLSGNTIYF

abundance: once
d_gene: .
j_gene: TRBJ2-7
v_gene: TRBV7-6
CDR3nt: TGTGCCAGCAGCTTAGAGTCGGCCTGGTCCTCCTACGAGCAGTACTTC
CDR3aa: CASSLESAWSSYEQYF

abundance: .
d_gene: TRBD1
j_gene: TRBJ1-1
v_gene: TRBV6-5
CDR3nt: TGTGCCAGCAGTTACTCGGCCGGGACAGTGAACACTGAAGCTTTCTTT
CDR3aa: CASSYSAGTVNTEAFF

abundance: .
d_gene: .
j_gene: TRBJ2-5
v_gene: TRBV5-1
CDR3nt: TGCGCCAGCAGCCCCCGCGGTTCAGTCCAAGAGACCCAGTACTTC
CDR3aa: CASSPRGSVQETQYF

abundance: few
d_gene: .
j_gene: TRBJ1-1
v_gene: TRBV5-1
CDR3nt: TGCGCCAGCAGCTCCTCGGGACGGCCGAACACTGAAGCTTTCTTT
CDR3aa: CASSSSGRPNTEAFF

abundance: .
d_gene: .
j_gene: TRBJ2-1
v_gene: TRBV10-3
CDR3nt: TGTGCCATCAGTGTAGCCGGCCCCTCCTACAATGAGCAGTTCTTC
CDR3aa: CAISVAGPSYNEQFF